The clone carrying this T cell receptor (beta chain) was seen once. What it binds is not known. The data derive from a study of T cell responses to AZD1222 COVID-19 vaccine. The assay was immunoSEQ multiplex PCR, and TCRdb's table has in-frame clones only and misses some. The data show around 120,000 clones, roughly 87% seen once. Second doses that came at about 4 or about 12 weeks were put together. V lost 2 bases and J 0 bases, leaving 12 bases between the germline ends. CDR3 length: 16 residues. Germline CDR1 reads SGDLS; CDR2 reads YYNGEE. The study's findings and limits: After two AZD1222 doses, spike-specific TCR breadth and depth rose versus day 0. Donors in the cohort were predominantly white British and more often female, and clonal diversity was possibly underestimated.

The receptor comes from an adult who received the AZD1222 COVID-19 vaccine. This chain joins TRBV9 and TRBJ2-1, with D maybe TRBD1 (7 bases). The sample consisted of peripheral blood, taken 28 days after the second AZD1222 dose. The CDR3: CASSVRQGGSYNEQFF. As DNA, the CDR3 is TGTGCCAGCAGCGTCCGACAGGGAGGCTCCTACAATGAGCAGTTCTTC.